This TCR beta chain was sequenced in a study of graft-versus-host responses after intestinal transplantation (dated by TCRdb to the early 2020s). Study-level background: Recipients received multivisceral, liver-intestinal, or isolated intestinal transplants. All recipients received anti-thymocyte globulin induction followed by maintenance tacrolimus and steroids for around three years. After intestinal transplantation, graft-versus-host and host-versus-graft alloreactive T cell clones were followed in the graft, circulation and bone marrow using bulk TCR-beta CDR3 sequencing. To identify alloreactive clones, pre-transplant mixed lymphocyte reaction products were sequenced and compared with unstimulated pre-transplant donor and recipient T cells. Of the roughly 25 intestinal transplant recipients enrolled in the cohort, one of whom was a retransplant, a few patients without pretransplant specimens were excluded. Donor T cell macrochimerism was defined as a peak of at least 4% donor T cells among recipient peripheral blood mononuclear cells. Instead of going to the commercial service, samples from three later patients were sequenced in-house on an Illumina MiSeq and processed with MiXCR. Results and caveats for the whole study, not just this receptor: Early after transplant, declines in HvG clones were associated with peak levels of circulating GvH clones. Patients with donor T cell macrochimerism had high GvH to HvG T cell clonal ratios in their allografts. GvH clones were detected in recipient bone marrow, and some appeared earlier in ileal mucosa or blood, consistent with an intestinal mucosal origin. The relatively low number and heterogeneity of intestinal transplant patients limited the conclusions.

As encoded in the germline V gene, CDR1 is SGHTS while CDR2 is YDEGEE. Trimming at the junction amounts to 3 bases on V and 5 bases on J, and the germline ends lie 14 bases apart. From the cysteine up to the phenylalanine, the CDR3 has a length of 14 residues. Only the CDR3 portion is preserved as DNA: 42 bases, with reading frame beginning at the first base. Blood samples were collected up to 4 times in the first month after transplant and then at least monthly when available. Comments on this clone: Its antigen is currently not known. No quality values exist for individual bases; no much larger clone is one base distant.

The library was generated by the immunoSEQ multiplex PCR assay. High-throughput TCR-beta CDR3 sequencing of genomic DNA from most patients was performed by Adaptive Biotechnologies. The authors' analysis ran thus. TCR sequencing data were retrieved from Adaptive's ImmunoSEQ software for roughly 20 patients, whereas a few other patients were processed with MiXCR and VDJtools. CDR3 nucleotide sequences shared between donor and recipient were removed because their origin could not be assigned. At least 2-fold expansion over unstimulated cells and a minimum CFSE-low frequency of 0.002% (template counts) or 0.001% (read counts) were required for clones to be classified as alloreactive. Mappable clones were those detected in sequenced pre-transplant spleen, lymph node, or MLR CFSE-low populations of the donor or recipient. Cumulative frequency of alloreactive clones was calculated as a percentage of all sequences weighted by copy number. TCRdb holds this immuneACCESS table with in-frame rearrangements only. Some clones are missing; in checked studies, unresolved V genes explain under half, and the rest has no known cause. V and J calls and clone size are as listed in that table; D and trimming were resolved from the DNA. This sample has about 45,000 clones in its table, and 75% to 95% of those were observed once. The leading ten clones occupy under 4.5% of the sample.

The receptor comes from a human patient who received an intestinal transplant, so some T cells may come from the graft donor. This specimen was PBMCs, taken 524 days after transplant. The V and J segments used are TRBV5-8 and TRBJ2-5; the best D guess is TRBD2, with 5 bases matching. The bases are TGTGCCAGCAGCTGGAGGACCTTTTTGGAGACCCAGTACTTC. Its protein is CASSWRTFLETQYF.